Following are 25 T cell receptor beta chains from one sample sequenced in a study of blood T cell repertoires in COVID-19. TCRdb keeps only in-frame clones here, not all; method: immunoSEQ multiplex PCR. The sample lists some 320,000 clones; approximately 88% were seen once. The sample comprised peripheral blood. These receptor sequences come from a woman in her twenties or thirties who had recovered from COVID-19.

The chain uses TRBV11-2 and TRBJ1-4; tentatively, D is TRBD1 (5 bases). The germline V gene encodes CDR1 SGHAT and CDR2 FQNNGV. Trimming pared 4 bases from V and 5 bases from J, leaving 11 bases between. The CDR3 is made up of 14 amino acids. The CDR3 region is CASSSFGGNEKLFF. The CDR3 nucleotides are TGTGCCAGCAGCTCATTTGGGGGGAATGAAAAACTGTTTTTT.

This clone appeared a few times. This chain links TRBV19 with TRBJ1-6; weak D call: TRBD1 (5 bases). V lost 4 bases and J 5 bases, leaving 9 bases between the germline ends. In germline, CDR1 is LNHDA, CDR2 SQIVND (reference sequence). This CDR3 comprises 14 residues. This CDR3 reads CASSKGRDNSPLHF. The DNA for the CDR3 is TGTGCCAGTAGTAAGGGCAGGGATAATTCACCCCTCCACTTT.

This rearrangement joins TRBV3-1 (or the pseudogene TRBV3-2) to TRBJ2-3; tentatively, D is TRBD1 (6 bases). CDR3 length equals 13 residues. V lost 0 bases and J lost 9, with 10 bases in between. Germline values: CDR1 LGHDT, CDR2 YNNKEL (reference sequence). The CDR3 here is CASSQDRQGTQYF. For the CDR3, the DNA is TGTGCCAGCAGCCAAGATAGGCAGGGGACGCAGTATTTT.

The J gene is TRBJ1-1, the V gene TRBV29-1; the D gene is possibly TRBD1 (5 bases). CDR3 length: 11 amino acids. Germline loops: CDR1 SQVTM, CDR2 ANQGSEA. Trimming pared 7 bases from V and 5 bases from J, leaving 11 bases between. The CDR3 DNA reads as TGCAGCGCCCGCACAGGTACTGAAGCTTTCTTT. Translation: CSARTGTEAFF.

This sequence joins TRBV5-6 and TRBJ2-5; a weak D match, TRBD2 (7 bases). Germline loops: CDR1 SGHDT, CDR2 YYEEEE. The CDR3 spans 14 residues. Trimming stripped 2 bases from V and 6 bases from J, with 14 bases between. The CDR3 is CASSFWGGRKTQYF. Written as DNA, the CDR3 is TGTGCCAGCAGCTTCTGGGGGGGCCGGAAGACCCAGTACTTC.

J is TRBJ1-6 and V is TRBV5-1; D ambiguous. The germline V and J ends were trimmed by 0 bases and 0 bases, with 10 bases remaining between them. The germline V gene has CDR1 SGHRS and CDR2 YFSETQ. This CDR3 contains 17 residues. This CDR3 is CASSLGGQSSYNSPLHF. CDR3 bases: TGCGCCAGCAGCTTGGGTGGGCAGAGCTCCTATAATTCACCCCTCCACTTT. Combining the CDR3 with reference TRBV5-1 and TRBJ1-6 gives the whole variable domain KAGVTQTPRYLIKTRGQQVTLSCSPISGHRSVSWYQQTPGQGLQFLFEYFSETQRNKGNFPGRFSGRQFSNSRSEMNVSTLELGDSALYLCASSLGGQSSYNSPLHFGNGTRLTVT.

The J gene is TRBJ1-2, the V gene TRBV19, with 9 bases that match TRBD1. The junction had 9 bases not matched to a gene; V was cut back by 9 bases and J by 1 base. Germline V CDR1 and CDR2: LNHDA, SQIVND (reference sequence). The CDR3 is 15 residues long. CDR3 sequence: CASRQGGNLNYGYTF. In nucleotides, the CDR3 is TGTGCCAGCCGACAGGGGGGGAATCTTAACTATGGCTACACCTTC.

CDR3 protein: CASSGSGGNEQFF. Here the CDR3 DNA reads TGTGCCAGTAGTGGGAGCGGGGGTAACGAGCAGTTCTTC. This chain links TRBV19 with TRBJ2-1; TRBD2 matches 8 bases. The CDR3 sequence is 13 residues long. Germline loops: CDR1 LNHDA, CDR2 SQIVND (reference sequence). Trimming took 5 bases from V and 10 from J; bases not matched to a gene: 7. Full variable domain (rest looked up from reference TRBV19 and TRBJ2-1): DGGITQSPKYLFRKEGQNVTLSCEQNLNHDAMYWYRQDPGQGLRLIYYSQIVNDFQKGDIAEGYSVSREKKESFPLTVTSAQKNPTAFYLCASSGSGGNEQFFGPGTRLTVL.

This chain uses TRBV18 with TRBJ1-1; D is possibly TRBD1 (5 bases). Trimming cost V 1 base and J 1 base, with 10 bases left between them. There are 15 residues in the CDR3. Germline CDR1 and CDR2: KGHSH and LQKENI. CDR3 residues: CASSPLVTANTEAFF. CDR3 DNA: TGTGCCAGCTCACCACTTGTGACAGCGAACACTGAAGCTTTCTTT.

The chain recombines TRBV2 with TRBJ2-7, with TRBD1 matching over 7 bases. Trimming at V came to 10 bases and at J to 5 bases, leaving 11 bases not matched to a gene. CDR3 length: 13 residues. The germline V gene has CDR1 SNHLY and CDR2 FYNNEI. CDR3 DNA sequence: TGTGCCACCAGACAGGGTGGGGACGACGAGCAGTACTTC. Protein: CATRQGGDDEQYF.

The sample holds a few counts of this clone. The V and J genes are TRBV18 and TRBJ1-1; tentative D call: TRBD1 (5 bases). The CDR3 is 15 amino acids. Germline CDR1 KGHSH, CDR2 LQKENI. V lost 0 bases and J 1 base, leaving 9 bases between the germline ends. The CDR3 region has the DNA TGTGCCAGCTCACCACCGGGGACTTCGAACACTGAAGCTTTCTTT. Translation gives CASSPPGTSNTEAFF.

The count of this clone is one. The J gene is TRBJ1-5, the V gene TRBV6-5, with D possibly being TRBD1 (6 bases). Trimming stripped 2 bases from V and 1 base from J, with 9 bases between. Germline values: CDR1 MNHEY, CDR2 SVGAGI. CDR3 length: 15 residues. DNA for the CDR3: TGTGCCAGCAGTTACGAGGGGGTAAGCAATCAGCCCCAGCATTTT. This codes for CASSYEGVSNQPQHF.

This clone appeared a single time. The chain joins TRBV7-9 to TRBJ2-3; 9 nucleotides line up with TRBD2. Trimming at V came to 1 base and at J to 1 base, leaving 9 bases not matched to a gene. The CDR3 sequence is 18 residues long. Germline CDR1 is SEHNR and CDR2 is FQNEAQ (reference sequence). Written as DNA, the CDR3 is TGTGCCAGCAGCTTAGAATTCGGCCAGCGGGGGGGCACAGATACGCAGTATTTT. As protein: CASSLEFGQRGGTDTQYF.

The V gene is TRBV18, the J gene TRBJ1-4; D is possibly TRBD1 (6 bases). The V end was cut by 3 bases, the J end by 6 bases, with 8 bases between. The CDR3 spans 13 residues. The V gene's germline CDR1 is KGHSH and CDR2 LQKENI. In nucleotides, the CDR3 is TGTGCCAGCTCACCCAGGGGTGATGAAAAACTGTTTTTT. It codes for CASSPRGDEKLFF.

V is TRBV5-6 and J is TRBJ1-2; D is possibly TRBD1 (5 bases). CDR1 and CDR2 from the germline V gene are SGHDT and YYEEEE. CDR3 length: 15 amino acids. The germline V and J ends were trimmed by 2 bases and 5 bases, with 16 bases remaining between them. The CDR3 DNA reads TGTGCCAGCAGCTTTTGGGAGGGGTCGACTTATGGCTACACCTTC. It yields the protein CASSFWEGSTYGYTF.

This clone was seen a single time. This sequence joins TRBV18 and TRBJ2-7; tentatively, D is TRBD2 (7 bases). The CDR3 length is 15 residues. V gave up 1 base and J gave up 2 bases, with 12 bases separating them. Per germline, CDR1 KGHSH and CDR2 LQKENI. The CDR3, as DNA: TGTGCCAGCTCACCACTGGGGGGGCCGACCTACGAGCAGTACTTC. It yields the protein CASSPLGGPTYEQYF.

The sample holds a few counts of this clone. This CDR3 is CASSTRQGGSNQPQHF. The CDR3 region has the DNA TGTGCCAGCAGTACAAGACAGGGGGGGAGCAATCAGCCCCAGCATTTT. The chain joins TRBV28 to TRBJ1-5; 9 bases match TRBD1. V was clipped by 5 bases and J by 1 base; unmatched bases: 6. CDR1 is MDHEN, CDR2 SYDVKM, per germline. This CDR3 region has 16 residues.

V usage is TRBV6-2 or TRBV6-3 and J usage is TRBJ2-7, with 10 bases matching TRBD2. V was pared by 2 bases and J by 3 bases, with 10 bases of the junction left unmatched. Germline CDR1 is MNHEY and CDR2 is SVGEGT. The CDR3 is 17 residues long. In DNA, the CDR3 is TGTGCCAGCAGTTACGACAGGGTGACTAGCGGGTTCTACGAGCAGTACTTC. It specifies CASSYDRVTSGFYEQYF.

The count of this clone is one. V usage is TRBV30 and J usage is TRBJ1-4; 8 nucleotides match TRBD1. The V gene end was trimmed by 5 bases and the J gene end by 11 bases; junction bases not matched to a gene: 10. The germline V gene encodes CDR1 GTSNPN and CDR2 SVGIG (reference sequence). The CDR3 consists of 13 residues. This chain's CDR3 is CAWDGQGTGKLFF. The CDR3 nucleotides read TGTGCCTGGGATGGACAGGGTACGGGGAAACTGTTTTTT.

CDR3 in amino acids: CASSLTTGANYGYTF. CDR3 sequence (DNA): TGTGCCAGCAGCTTAACGACAGGGGCTAACTATGGCTACACCTTC. The chain employs TRBV7-3 and TRBJ1-2; 8 bases agree with TRBD1. This CDR3 region has 15 residues. The V gene end was trimmed by 0 bases and the J gene end by 0 bases; junction bases not matched to a gene: 0. Germline V gene sequence: CDR1 SGHTA, CDR2 FQGTGA.

In its sample, this clone was seen many times. The V and J genes are TRBV7-9 and TRBJ1-6, with 7 bases fitting TRBD1. Germline CDR1 and CDR2: SEHNR and FQNEAQ (reference sequence). The CDR3 runs to 16 residues. The V segment lost 5 bases and the J segment 3 bases; nucleotides outside the gene matches: 7. CDR3 region: CASSPGTENYNSPLHF. CDR3 in DNA: TGTGCCAGCAGCCCTGGGACAGAAAACTATAATTCACCCCTCCACTTT.

The V and J genes are TRBV28 and TRBJ1-1; tentative D call: TRBD1 (6 bases). V shed 5 bases and J shed 1 base, with 14 bases lying between them. Germline values: CDR1 MDHEN, CDR2 SYDVKM. The CDR3 has 15 residues. The CDR3 is CASSIMQGTNTEAFF. DNA of the CDR3: TGTGCCAGCAGTATCATGCAGGGGACGAACACTGAAGCTTTCTTT.

J is TRBJ2-2 and V is TRBV2; 10 nucleotides line up with TRBD2. Germline V gene sequence: CDR1 SNHLY, CDR2 FYNNEI. J gave up 2 bases and V 8 bases, and 5 bases lay outside the gene matches. This CDR3 has 15 residues. For the CDR3, the DNA is TGTGCCAGCTTAGCGGGGGGCCTTAACACCGGGGAGCTGTTTTTT. It specifies CASLAGGLNTGELFF. The whole variable domain, filled in from reference TRBV2 and TRBJ2-2, reads EPEVTQTPSHQVTQMGQEVILRCVPISNHLYFYWYRQILGQKVEFLVSFYNNEISEKSEIFDDQFSVERPDGSNFTLKIRSTKLEDSAMYFCASLAGGLNTGELFFGEGSRLTVL.

This clone has ten or more counts. The chain couples TRBV2 to TRBJ1-2; D perhaps matches TRBD1 (6 bases). This CDR3 spans 15 amino acids. V was trimmed by 5 bases and J by 4 bases, leaving 17 bases between them. Germline lookup yields CDR1 SNHLY and CDR2 FYNNEI. In nucleotides, the CDR3 is TGTGCCAGCAGTCGTTCTACAGGGTCTCGCTATGGCTACACCTTC. This encodes CASSRSTGSRYGYTF.

The chain links TRBV28 to TRBJ2-7; 10 bases fit TRBD1. The CDR3 loop spans 14 amino acids. The V segment lost 7 bases and the J segment 6 bases; nucleotides outside the gene matches: 9. From germline, CDR1 is MDHEN and CDR2 SYDVKM. CDR3 sequence (DNA): TGTGCCAGCACCATCTTGACAGGGGGCGTCGAGCAGTACTTC. Translation: CASTILTGGVEQYF.